This T cell receptor beta chain was sequenced for a study of T cell responses to AZD1222 COVID-19 vaccine (dated by TCRdb to about 2021). Context from the whole study: Because spike-specific TCR depth and breadth did not differ between the two schedules, AZD1222 recipients who got a second dose at roughly 4 weeks were pooled with those who got a second dose at roughly 12 weeks. TCR sequencing covered some 250 trial participants: approximately 200 given two doses of AZD1222 and 26 given two doses of MenACWY control vaccine. Trial participants were enrolled by age into subgroups of 18-55, 56-69 and 70-plus years, and around 150, 29 and 61 TCR-sequenced participants, respectively, were included in these subgroups.

The CDR3 has 17 amino acids, counting the end cysteine and phenylalanine. Only the CDR3 portion is preserved as DNA: 51 bases, with reading frame beginning at the first base. The meaning of the sample's time point label: baseline before first vaccination. Samples from vaccinated people were obtained from the UK trials COV001 and COV002, which included a single-blind randomized controlled phase 2/3 trial of AZD1222 (ChAdOx1 nCoV-19) in healthy adults. For TCRbeta chain sequencing, PBMC samples were collected from trial participants at day 0 and at day 28 after the second dose. The CDR3 regions of human TCRbeta chains were subjected to immunosequencing. Per the authors' processing: Repertoire TCRs were matched against a reference library of SARS-CoV-2-specific TCRs generated with the MIRA antigen-specificity platform. Breadth was defined as the fraction of unique TCRs that were SARS-CoV-2-associated, and depth was defined as the fraction of total T cells that were SARS-CoV-2-associated. Using the MIRA data, each spike-specific TCR was assigned both to the spike region to which the TCR was reactive and to a CD4 or CD8 class. Log10-transformed breadth and depth values were compared by one-way ANOVA with Sidak's multiple comparisons tests. The clones in this table, taken by TCRdb from immuneACCESS, are in-frame only. Not every clone is retained; where verified, under half of the shortfall comes from an unresolved V gene, and the cause of the rest is unknown. Clonal size and the V and J genes are those of that table, whereas D and trimming came from the DNA. In this sample the table shows 120,000 to 150,000 clones, about 93% of which occur a single time. Less than 5.5% of the sample belongs to the ten largest clones.

The paper's findings and limits, for the study overall: The 56-69-year group was small, and its depth increase did not reach significance, likely because of low power. Conclusions about previously exposed vaccinees were limited because only six AZD1222 recipients were SARS-CoV-2 seropositive at baseline. Because no day 14 peak-response samples were available, repertoires were characterized only after the peak T cell response. Participants were mostly white British, with more females than males. The authors suggested clonal diversity may have been underestimated. After two AZD1222 doses, spike-specific TCR breadth and depth were significantly higher than at day 0 and than in MenACWY recipients. Reportedly, close to half of the unique spike-specific TCRs recognized epitopes lying outside the regions that are mutated in the B.1.351 and B.1.1.7 variants. Vaccine-associated CD4 TCRs spanned the whole spike protein, with dominant responses in regions 160-218 and 743-854.

Remarks on this clone: There is no known antigen for this receptor. No much larger clone exists at a distance of one base, and base qualities are not known.

This material consisted of peripheral blood, taken on day 0 of AZD1222 vaccination. This clonotype was sampled from an adult in good health. The chain is assembled from TRBV12-2 and TRBJ2-7; the table assigns TRBD2, which was not confirmed against the DNA. TRBV12-2 is labeled a pseudogene. At the DNA level, the sequence is TGTGCAAGTCGCTTATACTCCCAGAAACTAAAAAGTTACGAGCAGTACTTC. It encodes CASRLYSQKLKSYEQYF.